This T cell receptor beta chain was recorded in a study of CD8 T cells in Susac syndrome. Sequencing of TCR beta drew on CD8+ and CD4+ T cells from blood. Random hexamers were used to reverse transcribe roughly 0.45 to 1 ug of RNA. The authors amplified TCR beta CDR3 across 54 Vbeta and 13 Jbeta using immunoSEQ multiplex PCR. TCRdb analysed the immunoSEQ multiplex PCR reads with MiXCR anew, one entry per CDR3 protein. The sample lists tens of thousands of distinct CDR3 sequences, 95% seen once, with approximately 0.49% in the top ten. General study results and limits: Across the total CD8+ repertoires, 15 to 20 Susac-specific public clones were detected, and across the CD8+ TEMRA repertoires, 5 or 6 such clones were detected.

Concerning this clonotype: Antigen unknown.

The sequencing sample was made of CD8+ T cells from PBMCs. The sequence was obtained from a human donor with Susac syndrome.

This chain's CDR3 is CSARDPTGQNIQYF. The CDR3 nucleotides read TGCAGTGCTAGAGATCCGACAGGGCAAAACATTCAGTACTTC. This chain connects TRBV20-1 to TRBJ2-4, with TRBD1 matching over 7 bases. The V gene's germline CDR1 is DFQATT and CDR2 SNEGSKA (reference sequence). V trimming: 0 bases; J trimming: 5 bases; junction bases outside the gene matches: 4. The CDR3 runs to 14 residues.